This T cell receptor beta chain originates from a study of early T cells in non-severe SARS-CoV-2 infection. About the study: Alpha and beta chains were unpaired, from unsorted whole-blood bulk RNA. Findings of the study overall: VDJdb matching, biased toward anti-spike CD8 responses, missed private and CD4 specificities.

The CDR3 loop spans 16 amino acids. In germline, CDR1 is SGHRS, CDR2 YFSETQ. Trimming cost V 4 bases and J 7 bases, with 20 bases left between them. Individual cDNA molecules carried attached unique molecular identifiers. Each CDR3 protein gets one entry after TCRdb re-called the 5' RACE reads with MiXCR. The sample holds about 81,000 distinct CDR3 sequences, roughly 6% seen once. In this sample, this clonotype turned up many times. Its matching antigen is unknown. The rearrangement links TRBV5-1 to TRBJ1-4; D unclear. Specimen: whole blood. This clonotype was obtained from an adult who was a healthcare worker with PCR-confirmed SARS-CoV-2 infection or an uninfected control (not recorded which). CDR3 bases: TGCGCCAGCAGCAACGGGCCGACGGACGGCCTTGAAAAACTGTTTTTT. Its protein product is CASSNGPTDGLEKLFF. Full variable domain (rest looked up from reference TRBV5-1 and TRBJ1-4): KAGVTQTPRYLIKTRGQQVTLSCSPISGHRSVSWYQQTPGQGLQFLFEYFSETQRNKGNFPGRFSGRQFSNSRSEMNVSTLELGDSALYLCASSNGPTDGLEKLFFGSGTQLSVL.